This entry concerns a single TCR beta chain. What it binds is not known. Trimming removed 2 bases at V and 7 bases at J, with 8 bases between. The length of the CDR3 is 13 residues. This sample is drawn from a study of T cell responses to AZD1222 COVID-19 vaccine. The data were produced by immunoSEQ multiplex PCR, yet TCRdb's version contains in-frame clones alone and is incomplete. The sample consists of some 120,000 clones, 90% of them appearing once. Findings and limits, study-wide: Donor demographics were predominantly white British with a female majority; clonal diversity may be underestimated.

The origin of this receptor is an adult in good health. V gene TRBV12-3 or TRBV12-4 combines with J gene TRBJ1-4; D uncertain. This specimen consisted of peripheral blood, obtained on day 0 of MenACWY control vaccination. CDR3 in DNA: TGTGCCAGCAGTTTACTTGCCCGTGAAAAACTGTTTTTT. Translated: CASSLLAREKLFF.